The sample holds a few counts of the clone carrying this T cell receptor (beta chain). TCRdb analysed the RT-PCR reads with MiXCR anew, one entry per CDR3 protein. The table includes hundreds of thousands of distinct CDR3 sequences, approximately 15% detected once. The CDR3 runs to 15 residues. The germline gives CDR1 MNHNY, CDR2 SVGAGI (reference sequence). V was pared by 6 bases and J by 5 bases, with 19 bases between. The sequence derives from a female donor in good health, serving as a healthy control. The rearrangement uses TRBV6-6 and TRBJ1-1; no firm D call. Sequencing was done on a sample of memory CD4+ T cells from blood. CDR3 coding DNA: TGTGCCAGCAGCCTGGAAGCTAAGGGTGTGACTGAAGCTTTCTTT. Translated, it gives CASSLEAKGVTEAFF.